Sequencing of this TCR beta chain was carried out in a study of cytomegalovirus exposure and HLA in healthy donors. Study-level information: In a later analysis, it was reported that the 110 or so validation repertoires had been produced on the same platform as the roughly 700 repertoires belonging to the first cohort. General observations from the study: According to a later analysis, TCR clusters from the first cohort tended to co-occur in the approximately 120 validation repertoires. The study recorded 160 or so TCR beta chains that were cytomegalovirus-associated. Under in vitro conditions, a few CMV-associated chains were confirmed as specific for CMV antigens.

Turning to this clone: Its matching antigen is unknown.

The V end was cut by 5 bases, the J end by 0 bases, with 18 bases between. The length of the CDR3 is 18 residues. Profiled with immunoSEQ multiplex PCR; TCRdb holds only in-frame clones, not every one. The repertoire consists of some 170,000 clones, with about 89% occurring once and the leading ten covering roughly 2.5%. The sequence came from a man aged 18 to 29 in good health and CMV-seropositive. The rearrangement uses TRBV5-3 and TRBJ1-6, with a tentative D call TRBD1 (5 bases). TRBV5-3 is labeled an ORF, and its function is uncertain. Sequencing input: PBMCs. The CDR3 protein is CARRPIQQGYSYNSPLHF. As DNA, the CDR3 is TGTGCCAGAAGACCTATTCAGCAGGGTTACTCCTATAATTCACCCCTCCACTTT.